This T cell receptor (beta chain) was sequenced during a study of T cell clonotyping in hematopoietic cell transplantation. The protocol was immunoSEQ multiplex PCR, while the TCRdb copy is restricted to in-frame clones and leaves out a portion. Seen here are some 29,000 clones, about 93% observed once, and the top ten hold about 10%. This CDR3 has 15 amino acids. V lost 3 bases, J lost 9 bases, and 20 bases lay in between. Germline values: CDR1 MNHNS, CDR2 SASEGT. The sample in question was PBMCs, obtained 100 days after allogeneic stem cell transplant. This rearrangement joins TRBV6-1 to TRBJ1-2; D is perhaps TRBD1 (5 bases). This receptor was taken from a female patient in her fifties who had an allogeneic stem cell transplant from a related donor, so the T cells may come from the graft donor. Some clones in this sample may be carry-over from other donors' samples. Here the CDR3 reads CASSERGEGLWRYTF. DNA of the CDR3: TGTGCCAGCAGTGAGCGGGGGGAAGGGCTTTGGCGCTACACCTTC.